This T cell receptor (beta chain) is from a study of blood T cell repertoires in COVID-19. TCRdb keeps only in-frame clones here, not all; method: immunoSEQ multiplex PCR. The sample lists 150,000 or so clones, around 85% seen once, with nearly 8.5% in the top ten. The sample taken for sequencing was peripheral blood. This clonotype was obtained from a man in his sixties with acute or convalescent COVID-19.

The CDR3 is CASSHRTNTGELFF. The CDR3 DNA follows: TGTGCCAGCAGCCATCGGACAAACACCGGGGAGCTGTTTTTT. The J gene is TRBJ2-2, the V gene TRBV25-1, with D tentatively TRBD1 (5 bases). Trimming took off 6 bases at V and 2 bases at J, with 10 bases between the two ends. Germline loops: CDR1 MGHDK, CDR2 SYGVNS. The CDR3 runs to 14 residues.